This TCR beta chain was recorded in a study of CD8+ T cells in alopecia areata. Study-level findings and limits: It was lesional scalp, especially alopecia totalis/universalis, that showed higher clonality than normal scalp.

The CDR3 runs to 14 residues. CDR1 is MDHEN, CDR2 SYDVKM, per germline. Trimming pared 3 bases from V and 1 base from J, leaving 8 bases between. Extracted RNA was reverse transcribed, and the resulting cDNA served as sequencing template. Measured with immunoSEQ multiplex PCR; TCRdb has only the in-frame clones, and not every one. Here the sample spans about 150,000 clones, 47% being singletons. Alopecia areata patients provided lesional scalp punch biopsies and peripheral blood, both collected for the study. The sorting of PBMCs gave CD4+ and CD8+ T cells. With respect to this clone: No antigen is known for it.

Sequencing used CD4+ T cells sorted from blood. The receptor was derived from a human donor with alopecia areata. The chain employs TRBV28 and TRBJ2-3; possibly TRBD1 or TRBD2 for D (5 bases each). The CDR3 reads CASSFGGRTDTQYF. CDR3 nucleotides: TGTGCCAGCAGTTTTGGGGGACGCACAGATACGCAGTATTTT.